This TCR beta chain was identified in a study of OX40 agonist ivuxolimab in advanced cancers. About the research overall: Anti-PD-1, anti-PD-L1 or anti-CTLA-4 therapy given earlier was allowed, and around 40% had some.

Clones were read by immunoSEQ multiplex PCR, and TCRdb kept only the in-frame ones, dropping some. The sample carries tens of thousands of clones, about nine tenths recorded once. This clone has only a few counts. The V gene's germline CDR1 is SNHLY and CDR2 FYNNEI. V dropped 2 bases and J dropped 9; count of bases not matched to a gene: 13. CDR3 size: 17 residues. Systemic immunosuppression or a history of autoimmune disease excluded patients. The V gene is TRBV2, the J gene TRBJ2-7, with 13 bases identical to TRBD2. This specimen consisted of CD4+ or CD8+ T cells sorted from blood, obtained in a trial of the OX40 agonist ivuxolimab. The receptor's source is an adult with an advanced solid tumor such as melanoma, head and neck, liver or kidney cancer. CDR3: CASSEPLGLAGEGVQYF. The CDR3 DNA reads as TGTGCCAGCAGTGAACCGCTTGGACTAGCGGGAGAAGGGGTGCAGTACTTC.